This TCR beta chain was documented in a study of T cells in localized non-small cell lung cancer. This clone was seen a few times. CDR1 SGHNT and CDR2 YENEEA come from the germline V gene. The CDR3 sequence is 16 residues long. Trimming cost V 5 bases and J 0 bases, with 14 bases left between them. Only in-frame clones appear in the TCRdb table, and some are missing; sequencing was by immunoSEQ multiplex PCR. Among under 3,000 clones, 24% were seen once, and the ten largest hold 15% to 20%. This chain links TRBV11-3 with TRBJ1-3; possibly TRBD1 for D (5 bases). This sequence was found in a female donor with stage II lung adenocarcinoma. The source material was normal lung tissue next to the tumor, sampled before any cancer treatment. The CDR3 loop reads CASSPTEGFSGNTIYF. The CDR3 coding sequence is TGTGCCAGCAGCCCGACAGAAGGATTCTCTGGAAACACCATATATTTT.